This T cell receptor beta chain derives from a study of CD8 T cells in ankylosing spondylitis (TCRdb year 2017). Broadly, across the study: To find TCR variants linked to disease, the study profiled T cell receptor beta repertoires in ankylosing spondylitis patients and healthy donors. In total, the full study cohort was made up of 95 to 110 healthy donors and 20 to 25 ankylosing spondylitis patients. Peripheral blood samples were taken, and synovial fluid was additionally collected from ankylosing spondylitis patients. Overall study results and their limits: The disease-linked clones were reported as significantly enriched in matched synovial fluid samples from ankylosing spondylitis patients. Blood from ankylosing spondylitis patients appeared to be characterized by a TCR beta motif made up of seven or eight highly homologous amino acid variants. In peripheral blood, the disease-linked clones were found at relatively low frequencies and had a CD8+ phenotype. Some TCR beta motif variants had previously been reported in synovial fluid and blood of reactive arthritis patients, which suggested common disease-initiation mechanisms.

The instrument was an Illumina HiSeq 2500. Quantitative 5'-RACE with molecular barcodes was used to prepare TCR beta libraries. Turning to the authors' computational methods: A new computational method, built on a probabilistic model of VDJ rearrangement, was used to identify disease-linked TCR variants. TCRdb reran the public reads through fastp at Q25 and MiXCR, keeping productive beta chains. Rows matching on CDR3 protein sequence are summarized as one entry with the most common DNA and genes. What appears here as the V and J calls and clone size reflects TCRdb's work, not the paper's. The sample profile shows about 250,000 distinct CDR3 sequences; over 30% of them were found once. The top ten clonotypes cover about 4.2% of the sample. This clonotype came up a few times. No antigen is known for it. No clone much larger than this one lies a single base away; base qualities are absent. The source material was blood, either unsorted or a sorted T cell fraction (not recorded which). This receptor was taken from a male donor with ankylosing spondylitis or in good health (not recorded which).

In nucleotide form, the sequence is TGCAGTGCTGGGGCTTTAGTGGGGACCCTCGGGGAGCAGTTCTTC. Its protein product is CSAGALVGTLGEQFF. The chain is made from TRBV20-1 and TRBJ2-1; the D gene assignment is perhaps TRBD1 or TRBD2, with each matching 5 bases. A distance of 24 bases separates the germline ends of V and J, which lose 5 bases and 10 bases respectively. CDR1 and CDR2, looked up from the germline V gene (reference sequence), are DFQATT and SNEGSKA. Counted from cysteine to phenylalanine, this CDR3 has 15 amino acids. Just the 45-base CDR3 DNA is kept, in frame starting at base 1.